This is a list of T cell receptor beta chains from one sample in a study of spatial heterogeneity in lung cancer. MiXCR was run by TCRdb on the 5' RACE reads, yielding one entry per CDR3 protein. This table holds tens of thousands of distinct CDR3 sequences, approximately 5.2% found once. This material consisted of PBMCs, taken at surgery. The receptor set was obtained from a female donor with early-stage non-small cell lung cancer. Each CDR3 is given with its conserved first and last residue. Some rows have no size entry. The others give once, few or many, or a class for an expanded clone.

V gene,clone size,CDR3 length,CDR3 protein
TRBV9,.,18,CASSVDAFGQGDTGELFF
TRBV5-1,many,14,CASSFDPSADEQFF
TRBV20-1,many,11,CSARDLRKLFF
TRBV4-1,many,18,CASSQDLSGGSSTDTQYF
TRBV20-1,many,13,CSVGSRTDQPQHF
TRBV6-2/TRBV6-3,many,14,CASRISGGLNEQFF
TRBV20-1,many,17,CSARNHVDRARNYGYTF
TRBV10-3,few,14,CAISDRAGENIQYF
TRBV27,many,17,CASSFGRGQVRGVEQYF
TRBV29-1,many,12,CSVDRGNYGYTF
TRBV12-3/TRBV12-4,.,15,CASSLGPGGSTEAFF
TRBV2,.,13,CASSAAGNYGYTF
TRBV9,.,14,CASSSTDDTDTQYF
TRBV7-2,.,13,CASSAGGPREAFF
TRBV4-3,many,14,CASSQEANTDTQYF
TRBV23-1,many,13,CASRGQGSHEQFF
TRBV6-2/TRBV6-3,many,17,CASSPLVITPSNQPQHF
TRBV20-1,many,14,CSAESGVGQETQYF
TRBV7-9,many,15,CASSYDRDVTGELFF